The rows below give T cell receptor beta chains drawn from one sample of a study of T cell changes during pregnancy in multiple sclerosis. This table comes from immunoSEQ multiplex PCR, and its TCRdb copy is limited to in-frame clones, with some not included. The table shows just under 80,000 clones, with just under 95% occurring only once. The sample was peripheral blood, taken in the first trimester of pregnancy. Every receptor here comes from a female donor with multiple sclerosis, enrolled in a pregnancy study. The CDR3 runs from the conserved cysteine through the conserved F or W. A D gene is named only where the DNA matches it firmly.

D,V,CDR3
-,TRBV5-1,CASSADRRDTEAFF
-,TRBV7-6,CASSPGEGTAYGYTF
-,TRBV5-6,CASSPGYPGTSTFF
-,TRBV15,CATSRSVLSGANVLTF
TRBD1,TRBV28,CASSLVGQGYQPQHF
TRBD2,TRBV10-2,CASGTSGRRNEQFF
-,TRBV5-5,CASSLAAGATNEKLFF
-,TRBV5-4,CASSLAAGTEAFF
-,TRBV28,CASRTPGALRAQHF
TRBD1,TRBV30,CAWSVFSSNRGRSSYNEQFF
TRBD1,TRBV18,CASSAGQGSYEQYF
-,TRBV4-1,CASSRDIYSGNTIYF
TRBD2,TRBV4-1,CASSQAAGDPVSYEQYF
-,TRBV4-2,CASSHRVLPDSNTEAFF
-,TRBV2,CASKVGRGEYNEQFF
-,TRBV5-5,CASSPPGVFGANVLTF